This T cell receptor (beta chain) derives from a study of OX40 agonist ivuxolimab in advanced cancers. Study information: People who had prior anti-PD-1, anti-PD-L1 or anti-CTLA-4 therapy could take part, and roughly 40% had some.

This table comes from immunoSEQ multiplex PCR, and its TCRdb copy is limited to in-frame clones, with some not included. This sample has tens of thousands of clones, with approximately 80% found just once. The CDR3 totals 12 residues. Germline-derived CDR1 and CDR2 are KGHSH and LQKENI. Trimming took off 2 bases at V and 2 bases at J, with 4 bases between the two ends. The V and J genes are TRBV18 and TRBJ2-7; D remains ambiguous. Material: CD4+ or CD8+ T cells sorted from blood, obtained in a trial of the OX40 agonist ivuxolimab. This TCR came from an adult with an advanced solid tumor such as melanoma, head and neck, liver or kidney cancer. The CDR3 nucleotides are TGTGCCAGCTCACCAGAGGCCTACGAGCAGTACTTC. Its translation: CASSPEAYEQYF.